One sample yielded the 29 T cell receptor beta chains listed below, sequenced in a study of CD4+ T cells in melanoma. Produced via immunoSEQ multiplex PCR; TCRdb's table is partial and in-frame only. The table lists roughly 52,000 clones, nearly 70% of them singletons. The sample was tumor tissue. The receptors here all came from a human donor with melanoma.

This chain's CDR3 is CASSQLGGTASYEQYF. DNA for the CDR3: TGTGCCAGCAGCCAACTAGGCGGGACGGCCTCCTACGAGCAGTACTTC. The chain links TRBV14 to TRBJ2-7, with D possibly matching TRBD2 (6 bases). CDR1 and CDR2 (germline): SGHDN, FVKESK. The CDR3 runs 16 residues. The V gene lost 2 bases and the J gene lost 0 bases, with 14 bases spanning the gap.

The chain recombines TRBV7-2 with TRBJ1-5; the match to TRBD1 covers 9 bases. Germline V lookup: CDR1 SGHTA, CDR2 FQGNSA. This CDR3 has 18 amino acids. The J segment lost 1 base and the V segment lost 5 bases, leaving 12 bases of the junction unmatched. CDR3 loop: CASSARTGEIESNQPQHF. The CDR3 coding sequence is TGTGCCAGCAGCGCCAGGACAGGGGAGATTGAAAGCAATCAGCCCCAGCATTTT.

The J gene is TRBJ2-7, the V gene TRBV19, with TRBD1 identical over 11 bases. CDR1 is LNHDA and CDR2 is SQIVND in the germline V gene (reference sequence). V dropped 5 bases and J dropped 6; count of bases not matched to a gene: 6. CDR3 length equals 14 residues. As DNA, the CDR3 is TGTGCCAGTAGTCCCCGGACAGGGGGCAGCGAGCAGTACTTC. It yields the protein CASSPRTGGSEQYF. Full variable domain (outside the CDR3, taken from reference TRBV19 and TRBJ2-7): DGGITQSPKYLFRKEGQNVTLSCEQNLNHDAMYWYRQDPGQGLRLIYYSQIVNDFQKGDIAEGYSVSREKKESFPLTVTSAQKNPTAFYLCASSPRTGGSEQYFGPGTRLTVT.

Details on this clone: The sample holds other DNA sequences that translate to the same CDR3. The chain has TRBV5-6 and TRBJ1-1, with TRBD1 as a possible D gene (6 bases). CDR1 and CDR2 (germline): SGHDT, YYEEEE. CDR3 size: 13 residues. V was trimmed by 3 bases and J by 6 bases, leaving 12 bases between them. The CDR3: CASSWKGVAEAFF. As DNA, the CDR3 is TGTGCCAGCAGCTGGAAGGGGGTAGCTGAAGCTTTCTTT. Full variable domain (rest looked up from reference TRBV5-6 and TRBJ1-1): DAGVTQSPTHLIKTRGQQVTLRCSPKSGHDTVSWYQQALGQGPQFIFQYYEEEERQRGNFPDRFSGHQFPNYSSELNVNALLLGDSALYLCASSWKGVAEAFFGQGTRLTVV.

The V gene is TRBV7-8, the J gene TRBJ2-2; 16 positions match TRBD2. V gave up 4 bases and J gave up 4 bases; unmatched junction bases: 9. CDR3 length equals 19 residues. Germline CDR1 is SGHVS and CDR2 is FQNEAQ. CDR3 in amino acids: CASSSQGLAGGLITGELFF. The CDR3 nucleotides are TGTGCCAGCAGCTCGCAGGGACTAGCGGGGGGGCTTATCACCGGGGAGCTGTTTTTT.

This rearrangement joins TRBV5-6 to TRBJ2-7; 7 nucleotides agree with TRBD1. Trimming cost V 4 bases and J 5 bases; bases outside gene matches: 9. CDR3 length equals 14 residues. Germline CDR1 is SGHDT and CDR2 is YYEEEE. CDR3 bases: TGTGCCAGCAGCCCTAGACAGGGAACGGACGAGCAGTACTTC. As protein: CASSPRQGTDEQYF.

This clone came up once. V usage is TRBV10-3 and J usage is TRBJ2-7, with D perhaps TRBD2 (6 bases). The CDR3 covers 14 residues. The germline CDR1 and CDR2 sequences are ENHRY and SYGVKD. V lost 0 bases, J lost 5 bases, and 11 bases lay in between. Written as DNA, the CDR3 is TGTGCCATCAGTGAGTCCCCTCCGGGGGACGAGCAGTACTTC. This encodes CAISESPPGDEQYF.

There are a few counts of this clone. J is TRBJ2-3 and V is TRBV18, with 12 bases that match TRBD2. Unmatched junction bases numbered 1, after V lost 3 bases and J lost 0 bases. This CDR3 contains 16 residues. Germline V gene data show CDR1 as KGHSH and CDR2 as LQKENI. CDR3 amino acids: CASSPLAGGSTDTQYF. CDR3 nucleotide sequence: TGTGCCAGCTCACCCCTAGCGGGGGGGAGCACAGATACGCAGTATTTT.

The genes are TRBV7-2 and TRBJ2-5, with 10 bases fitting TRBD2. The CDR3 has 15 amino acids. V dropped 5 bases and J dropped 4; count of bases not matched to a gene: 7. Germline assignment: CDR1 SGHTA and CDR2 FQGNSA. CDR3 region: CASSSGLAAGETQYF. In DNA form, the CDR3 reads TGTGCCAGCAGCAGCGGACTAGCGGCAGGAGAGACCCAGTACTTC.

The chain joins TRBV6-1 to TRBJ2-3, with a weak D call TRBD1 (6 bases). This CDR3 contains 16 residues. V shed 3 bases and J shed 0 bases, with 13 bases lying between them. Germline-derived CDR1 and CDR2 are MNHNS and SASEGT. CDR3 region: CASSDQTGASTDTQYF. Here the CDR3 DNA reads TGTGCCAGCAGTGATCAGACAGGCGCAAGCACAGATACGCAGTATTTT.

This rearrangement joins TRBV5-1 to TRBJ2-7; 10 nucleotides agree with TRBD2. The CDR3 is 14 amino acids. In germline, CDR1 is SGHRS, CDR2 YFSETQ. V was clipped by 2 bases and J by 6 bases; unmatched bases: 5. CDR3 DNA: TGCGCCAGCAGCTTCAGCGGGGGGGCAGGCGAGCAGTACTTC. This gives the protein CASSFSGGAGEQYF. The full variable domain, completed using reference TRBV5-1 and TRBJ2-7, is KAGVTQTPRYLIKTRGQQVTLSCSPISGHRSVSWYQQTPGQGLQFLFEYFSETQRNKGNFPGRFSGRQFSNSRSEMNVSTLELGDSALYLCASSFSGGAGEQYFGPGTRLTVT.

This clone showed up just a few times. The rearrangement uses TRBV15 and TRBJ2-7, with 12 bases matching TRBD1. The CDR3 is 17 residues long. Germline CDR1 LNHNV, CDR2 YYDKDF (reference sequence). With V trimmed by 4 bases and J by 7 bases, 14 bases remained unmatched. CDR3 region: CATSTYPSGTGGREQYF. The CDR3 bases are TGTGCCACCAGCACTTACCCCTCCGGGACAGGGGGCAGGGAGCAGTACTTC.

This clone was seen a handful of times. The CDR3: CASSTDGTAIFNYGYTF. The CDR3 nucleotides read TGTGCCAGCAGCACCGACGGGACAGCAATTTTTAACTATGGCTACACCTTC. The chain carries TRBV7-2 and TRBJ1-2, with 7 bases identical to TRBD1. Germline V gives CDR1 SGHTA, CDR2 FQGNSA. V lost 5 bases to trimming and J lost 1 base; unmatched junction nucleotides: 13. The CDR3 has 17 residues.

The chain recombines TRBV10-3 with TRBJ1-2; D is ambiguous. Per germline, CDR1 ENHRY and CDR2 SYGVKD. CDR3 length: 14 amino acids. Trimming shortened V by 7 bases and J by 2 bases, and 14 bases separated the two germline ends. The CDR3 spells CAITPTGSNYGYTF. DNA of the CDR3: TGTGCCATCACCCCGACGGGGTCGAACTATGGCTACACCTTC.

V is TRBV2 and J is TRBJ2-2; D remains ambiguous. Between the trimmed V and J ends, which lost 3 bases and 4 bases, there was a span of 12 bases. CDR3 size: 15 residues. Germline CDR1 SNHLY, CDR2 FYNNEI. The chain's CDR3 is CASSDRPVPTGELFF. The CDR3 bases are TGTGCCAGCAGTGACCGGCCTGTCCCCACCGGGGAGCTGTTTTTT.

This clone occurred a few times. This chain uses TRBV4-2 with TRBJ1-1; no clear D. This CDR3 is built from 14 residues. V lost 4 bases to trimming and J lost 1 base, with 10 bases between them. Germline V gives CDR1 LGHNA, CDR2 YNFKEQ. CDR3 in amino acids: CASSLGRRNTEAFF. In nucleotides, the CDR3 is TGTGCCAGCAGCCTGGGTAGGAGGAACACTGAAGCTTTCTTT.

This clone is a singleton in its sample. The chain employs TRBV28 and TRBJ1-1; a possible D gene is TRBD1 (6 bases). The CDR3 covers 15 residues. Germline lookup yields CDR1 MDHEN and CDR2 SYDVKM. Trimming shortened V by 6 bases and J by 5 bases, and 19 bases separated the two germline ends. CDR3 loop: CASRVSTGSGTEAFF. The CDR3 nucleotides are TGTGCCAGCAGGGTTAGTACAGGGTCGGGGACTGAAGCTTTCTTT.

The V call is TRBV6-6, the J call TRBJ2-3; 10 bases agree with TRBD1. CDR1 and CDR2 (germline): MNHNY, SVGAGI (reference sequence). The CDR3 contains 14 residues. J lost 7 bases, V lost 7 bases, and 8 bases had no gene match. CDR3 DNA sequence: TGTGCCAGCACTTCCGGGACAGGGGACAATACGCAGTATTTT. Its protein is CASTSGTGDNTQYF.

This sequence joins TRBV6-6 and TRBJ1-5, with TRBD1 identical over 7 bases. There are 16 residues in the CDR3. CDR1 MNHNY and CDR2 SVGAGI come from the germline V gene (reference sequence). V lost 5 bases, J lost 7 bases, and 14 bases stayed unmatched. The CDR3 reads CASSPRQGSIRQPQHF. The CDR3 DNA reads TGTGCCAGCAGTCCCAGACAGGGTTCAATCAGGCAGCCCCAGCATTTT.

The chain couples TRBV4-1 to TRBJ1-3; D unclear. Trimming removed 4 bases from V and 0 bases from J, with 19 bases in between. Looked up from germline, CDR1 is MGHRA and CDR2 is YSYEKL. This CDR3 spans 18 amino acids. This chain's CDR3 is CASSLRSGVTDSGNTIYF. The DNA of the CDR3 is TGCGCCAGCAGCCTCCGAAGCGGGGTCACGGACTCTGGAAACACCATATATTTT.

In nucleotides, the CDR3 is TGTGCCAGCAGCTTCACGGGACAGATTAATTCACCCCTCCACTTT. Its translation is CASSFTGQINSPLHF. The chain recombines TRBV11-1 with TRBJ1-6; TRBD1 matches at 7 bases. The CDR3 runs 15 residues. V dropped 3 bases and J dropped 6; count of bases not matched to a gene: 5. Germline V gives CDR1 SGHAT, CDR2 FQDESV (reference sequence).

The chain links TRBV5-6 to TRBJ2-1, with D possibly called TRBD1 or TRBD2 (5 bases each). This CDR3 has 12 residues. The V and J ends lost 2 bases and 9 bases respectively, with 9 bases between them. Germline V gene data show CDR1 as SGHDT and CDR2 as YYEEEE. CDR3 amino acids: CASSLGGTEQFF. DNA for the CDR3: TGTGCCAGCAGCTTAGGTGGGACTGAGCAGTTCTTC.

This rearrangement joins TRBV6-1 to TRBJ1-2; 8 nucleotides agree with TRBD1. V shed 7 bases and J 5 bases; nucleotides not matched to a gene: 6. Germline V gene lookup returns CDR1 MNHNS and CDR2 SASEGT. The CDR3 totals 13 residues. CDR3 DNA sequence: TGTGCCAGCACGCAGGGGGCGTTTTATGGCTACACCTTC. It specifies CASTQGAFYGYTF.

The CDR3 sequence: CASSLRDRGNYGYTF. The CDR3, as DNA: TGTGCCAGCAGCCTCCGGGACAGGGGTAACTATGGCTACACCTTC. This sequence joins TRBV5-6 and TRBJ1-2; 10 bases are shared with TRBD1. The germline V gene encodes CDR1 SGHDT and CDR2 YYEEEE. CDR3 size: 15 residues. V gave up 4 bases and J gave up 1 base; unmatched junction bases: 4.

V and J are TRBV29-1 and TRBJ2-7, with D possibly matching TRBD1 (6 bases). The CDR3 consists of 12 residues. Trimming stripped 6 bases from V and 3 bases from J, with 12 bases between. The germline V gene encodes CDR1 SQVTM and CDR2 ANQGSEA. Here the CDR3 DNA reads TGCAGCGTCGTCCGACAGGACTACGAGCAGTACTTC. Amino acid sequence: CSVVRQDYEQYF.

The CDR3 is CASRKDWSSYNEQFF. For the CDR3, the DNA is TGTGCCAGCAGGAAAGACTGGAGCTCCTACAATGAGCAGTTCTTC. The rearrangement links TRBV5-6 to TRBJ2-1; unclear D gene. Trimming removed 5 bases at V and 0 bases at J, with 12 bases between. Germline V gives CDR1 SGHDT, CDR2 YYEEEE. This CDR3 is built from 15 residues.

This clone has at least ten counts. The genes are TRBV6-1 and TRBJ2-5; the D gene is possibly TRBD1 (5 bases). The length of the CDR3 is 14 residues. Trimming removed 3 bases from V and 5 bases from J, with 13 bases in between. Germline V CDR1 and CDR2: MNHNS, SASEGT. CDR3 sequence reads: CASSEFGAGETQYF. CDR3 nucleotides: TGTGCCAGCAGTGAGTTTGGGGCCGGGGAGACCCAGTACTTC.

The genes are TRBV28 and TRBJ2-7, with unresolved D. The CDR3 runs to 12 residues. In germline, CDR1 is MDHEN, CDR2 SYDVKM. The V end was cut by 2 bases, the J end by 7 bases, with 9 bases between. The CDR3 protein is CASSLQGREQYF. CDR3 sequence (DNA): TGTGCCAGCAGTTTACAAGGGCGAGAGCAGTACTTC. Full variable domain (missing parts from reference TRBV28 and TRBJ2-7): DVKVTQSSRYLVKRTGEKVFLECVQDMDHENMFWYRQDPGLGLRLIYFSYDVKMKEKGDIPEGYSVSREKKERFSLILESASTNQTSMYLCASSLQGREQYFGPGTRLTVT.

V and J are TRBV2 and TRBJ2-7; the D is unclear. V lost 5 bases, J lost 6 bases, and 14 bases lay in between. CDR1 SNHLY and CDR2 FYNNEI come from the germline V gene. CDR3 length: 13 amino acids. For the CDR3, the DNA is TGTGCCAGCAGTAAAAAAGAGATCTCCGAGCAGTACTTC. Translation gives CASSKKEISEQYF.